This TCR beta chain derives from a study of T cells in Graves' hyperthyroidism and ophthalmopathy. This clonotype was seen ten or more times. Germline-derived CDR1 and CDR2 are MNHEY and SMNVEV (reference sequence). This CDR3 region has 13 residues. The V gene lost 6 bases and the J gene lost 4 bases, with 13 bases spanning the gap. Using RNA transcripts as the source, TCR beta CDR3 regions were amplified. First-round RT-PCR with HTBI primers amplified the TCR CDR3 region. TCRdb reprocessed the multiplex PCR reads with MiXCR, giving one entry per CDR3 protein. This sample carries hundreds of thousands of distinct CDR3 sequences, approximately 15% of them seen once, and the ten largest clones take over 10%.

The chain recombines TRBV27 with TRBJ2-7; the D gene is possibly TRBD1 (6 bases). This clonotype was sampled from a man younger than 30 with Graves' ophthalmopathy. The material sequenced was blood. Written as DNA, the CDR3 is TGTGCCAGCAGAAGACAGGATAGATACGAGCAGTACTTC. Translated, it gives CASRRQDRYEQYF.